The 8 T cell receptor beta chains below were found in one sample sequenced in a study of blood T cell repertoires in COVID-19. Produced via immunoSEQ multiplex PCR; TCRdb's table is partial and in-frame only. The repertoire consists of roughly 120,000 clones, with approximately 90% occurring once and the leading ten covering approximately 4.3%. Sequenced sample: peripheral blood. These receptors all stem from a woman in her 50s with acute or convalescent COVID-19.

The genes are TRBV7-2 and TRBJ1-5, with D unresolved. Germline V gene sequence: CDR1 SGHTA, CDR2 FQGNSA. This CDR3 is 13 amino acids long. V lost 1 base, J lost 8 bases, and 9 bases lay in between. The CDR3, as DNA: TGTGCCAGCAGCTTAGGTCCGGGGAAGCCCCAGCATTTT. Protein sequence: CASSLGPGKPQHF. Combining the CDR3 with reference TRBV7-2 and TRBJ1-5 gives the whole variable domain GAGVSQSPSNKVTEKGKDVELRCDPISGHTALYWYRQSLGQGLEFLIYFQGNSAPDKSGLPSDRFSAERTGGSVSTLTIQRTQQEDSAVYLCASSLGPGKPQHFGDGTRLSIL.

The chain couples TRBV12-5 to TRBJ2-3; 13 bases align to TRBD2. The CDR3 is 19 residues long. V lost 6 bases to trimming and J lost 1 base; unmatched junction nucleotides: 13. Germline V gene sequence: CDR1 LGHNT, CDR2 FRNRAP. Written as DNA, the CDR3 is TGTGCTAGTGGCTCCACTAGCGGGAGGGCCAGTTCTGGCACAGATACGCAGTATTTT. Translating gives CASGSTSGRASSGTDTQYF.

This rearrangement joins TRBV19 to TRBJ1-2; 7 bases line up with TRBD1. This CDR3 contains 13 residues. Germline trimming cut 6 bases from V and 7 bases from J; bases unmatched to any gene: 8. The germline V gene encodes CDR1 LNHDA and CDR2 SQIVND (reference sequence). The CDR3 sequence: CASSLTPGGGYTF. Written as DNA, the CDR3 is TGTGCCAGTAGCCTCACTCCAGGGGGTGGCTACACCTTC.

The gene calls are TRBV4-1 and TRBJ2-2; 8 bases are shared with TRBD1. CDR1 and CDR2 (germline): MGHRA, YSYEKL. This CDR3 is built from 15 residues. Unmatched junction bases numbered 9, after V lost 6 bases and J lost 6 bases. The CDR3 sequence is CASRGKTGDPGELFF. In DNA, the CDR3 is TGCGCCAGCAGAGGAAAGACAGGGGATCCCGGGGAGCTGTTTTTT.

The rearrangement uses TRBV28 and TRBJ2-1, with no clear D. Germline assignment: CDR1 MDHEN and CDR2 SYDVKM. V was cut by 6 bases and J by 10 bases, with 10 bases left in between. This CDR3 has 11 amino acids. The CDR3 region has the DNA TGTGCCAGCAGCGGTGCGGTGGAGCAGTTCTTC. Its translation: CASSGAVEQFF.

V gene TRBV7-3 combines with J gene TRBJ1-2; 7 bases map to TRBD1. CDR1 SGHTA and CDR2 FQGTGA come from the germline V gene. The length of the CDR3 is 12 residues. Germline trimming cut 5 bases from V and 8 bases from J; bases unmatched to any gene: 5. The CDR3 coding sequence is TGTGCCAGCAGCGGAACAGGGGAAGGCTACACCTTC. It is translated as CASSGTGEGYTF. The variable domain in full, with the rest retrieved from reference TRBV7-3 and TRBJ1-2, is GAGVSQTPSNKVTEKGKYVELRCDPISGHTALYWYRQSLGQGPEFLIYFQGTGAADDSGLPNDRFFAVRPEGSVSTLKIQRTERGDSAVYLCASSGTGEGYTFGSGTRLTVV.

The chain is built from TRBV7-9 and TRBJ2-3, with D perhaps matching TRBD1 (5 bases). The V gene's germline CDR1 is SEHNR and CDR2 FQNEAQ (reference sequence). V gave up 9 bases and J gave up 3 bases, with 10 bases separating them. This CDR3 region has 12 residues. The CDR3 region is CASIGVTDTQYF. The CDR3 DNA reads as TGTGCCAGTATAGGGGTGACAGATACGCAGTATTTT. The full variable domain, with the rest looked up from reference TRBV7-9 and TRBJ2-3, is DTGVSQNPRHKITKRGQNVTFRCDPISEHNRLYWYRQTLGQGPEFLTYFQNEAQLEKSRLLSDRFSAERPKGSFSTLEIQRTEQGDSAMYLCASIGVTDTQYFGPGTRLTVL.

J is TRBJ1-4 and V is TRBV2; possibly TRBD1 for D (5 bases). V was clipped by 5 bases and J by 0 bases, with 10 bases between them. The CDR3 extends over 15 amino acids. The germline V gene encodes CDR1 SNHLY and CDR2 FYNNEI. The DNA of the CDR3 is TGTGCCAGCAGTAGGGGTACCGCAACTAATGAAAAACTGTTTTTT. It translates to CASSRGTATNEKLFF.